This T cell receptor (beta chain) is drawn from a study of T cells after yellow fever vaccination. Study-level findings and limits: Researchers report a weaker secondary response that nonetheless peaked faster, day 5 versus 15. Re-detected after boosting: most primary clones, approximately 97% of CD4 and about 85% of CD8. Researchers cautioned that FACS-sorted repertoires could harbor abundant clonotypes contaminating from the bulk population.

This CDR3 comprises 16 residues. Germline loops: CDR1 LNHNV, CDR2 YYDKDF (reference sequence). V gave up 5 bases and J gave up 3 bases; unmatched junction bases: 3. TCRdb reprocessed the 5' RACE reads with MiXCR, giving one entry per CDR3 protein. This table has about 30,000 distinct CDR3 sequences, approximately 4.4% appearing once. This clonotype came up many times. Its cognate antigen is unknown. The chain uses TRBV15 and TRBJ2-4; 14 bases agree with TRBD2. This clonotype was sampled from a man aged 25-45 years who received the YFV17D yellow fever vaccine. Sequenced here: CD8+ T cells sorted from PBMCs, sampled 5 days after the yellow fever booster vaccination. The CDR3: CATSSGLAGGKNIQYF. In DNA form, the CDR3 reads TGTGCCACCAGCTCAGGACTAGCGGGAGGCAAAAACATTCAGTACTTC.